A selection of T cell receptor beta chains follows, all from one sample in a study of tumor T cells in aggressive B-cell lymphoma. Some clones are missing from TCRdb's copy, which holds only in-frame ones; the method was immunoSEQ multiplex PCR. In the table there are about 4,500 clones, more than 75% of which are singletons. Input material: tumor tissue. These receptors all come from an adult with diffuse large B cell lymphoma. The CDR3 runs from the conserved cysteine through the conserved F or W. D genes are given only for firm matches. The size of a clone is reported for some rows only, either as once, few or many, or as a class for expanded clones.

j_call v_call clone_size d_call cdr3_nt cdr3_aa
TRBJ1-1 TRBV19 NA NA TGTGCCAGTAATTTCAGGGCAGGGTACACTGAAGCTTTCTTT CASNFRAGYTEAFF
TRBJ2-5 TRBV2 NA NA TGTGCCAGTTCATCGCCAACAGGGATCGGGGAGACCCAGTACTTC CASSSPTGIGETQYF
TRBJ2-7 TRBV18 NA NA TGTGCCAGCTCACCAAGCGTCAGGGGAAGCTCCTACGAGCAGTACTTC CASSPSVRGSSYEQYF
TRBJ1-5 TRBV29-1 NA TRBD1 TGCAGCGCCGAAGGCCCCACACAGGGGAGATATCAGCCCCAGCATTTT CSAEGPTQGRYQPQHF
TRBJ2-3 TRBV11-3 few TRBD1 TGTGCCAGCAGCCCCGGACAGGGCTCGACTACGCAGTATTTT CASSPGQGSTTQYF
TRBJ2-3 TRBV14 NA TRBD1 TGTGCCAGCAGCCAATCTGGGACAGCAAACACAGATACGCAGTATTTT CASSQSGTANTDTQYF
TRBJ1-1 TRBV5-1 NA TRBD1 TGCGCCAGCGCGACGACAGGGCGGACTGAAGCTTTCTTT CASATTGRTEAFF
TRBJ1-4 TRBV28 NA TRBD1 TGTGCCAGCAACCCAGGGGGTTCGGCTGAAAAACTGTTTTTT CASNPGGSAEKLFF
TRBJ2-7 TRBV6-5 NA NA TGTGCCAGCAGTTTTGGCAGCAATTACGAGCGGTACTTC CASSFGSNYERYF
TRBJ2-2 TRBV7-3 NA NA TGTGCCAGCAGCTTCACAGGGCAAGGGGGGGAGCTGTTTTTT CASSFTGQGGELFF
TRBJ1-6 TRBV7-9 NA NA TGTGCCAGCAGTCCGATCGCGGAACCCCTCCACTTT CASSPIAEPLHF
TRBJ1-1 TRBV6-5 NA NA TGTGCCAGCAGTTACTCAAGCGACGTTGGGGGCGCTGAAGCTTTCTTT CASSYSSDVGGAEAFF
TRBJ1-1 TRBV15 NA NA TGTGCCACCAGCAGAGATTCCAGAGGATCAGCTTTCTTT CATSRDSRGSAFF
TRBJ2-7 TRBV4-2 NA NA TGTGCCAGCAGCCAAGATATGGATACAGTGGACAGCAGGGAGCAGTACTTC CASSQDMDTVDSREQYF
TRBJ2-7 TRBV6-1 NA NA TGTGCCAGCAGTGAATCGGCGGCATACTTCCCCTACGAGCAGTACTTC CASSESAAYFPYEQYF
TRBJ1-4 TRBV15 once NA TGTGCCACCAGCGCCCTGGTGGCAACTAATGAAAAACTGCTTTTT CATSALVATNEKLLF
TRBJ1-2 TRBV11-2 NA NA TGTGCCAGCAGCTCGGAGGGCTATGGCTACACCTTC CASSSEGYGYTF
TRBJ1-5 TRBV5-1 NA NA TGCGCCAGCAGCTTGGACGGGGGGCACCAGCCCCAGCATTTT CASSLDGGHQPQHF
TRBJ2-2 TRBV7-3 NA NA TGTGCCAGCAGCCAACAGGGTATGAACACCGGGGAGCTGTTTTTT CASSQQGMNTGELFF
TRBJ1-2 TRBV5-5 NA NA TGTGCCAGCAGCTTGGCCACGGCAGGGAATGGCTACACTTTC CASSLATAGNGYTF
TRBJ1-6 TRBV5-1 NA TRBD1 TGCGCCAGCAGCTTGACAGGGGAATCACCCCTCCACTTT CASSLTGESPLHF
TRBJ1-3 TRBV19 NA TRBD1 TGTGCCAGTAGTCAAGGACAGGATCAACGAAGGGGAAACACCATATATTTT CASSQGQDQRRGNTIYF
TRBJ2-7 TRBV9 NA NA TGTGCCAGCAGCCGGACAGCCTACGAGCAGTACTTC CASSRTAYEQYF
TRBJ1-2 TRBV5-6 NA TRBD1 TGTGCCAGCAGCCCGACAGGGGATAATTGGGGCTACACCTTC CASSPTGDNWGYTF
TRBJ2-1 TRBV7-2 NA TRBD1 TGTGCCAGCAGCATACCTACAGGGGTTCTCGGCAATGAGCAGTTCTTC CASSIPTGVLGNEQFF
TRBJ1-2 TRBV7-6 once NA TGTGCCAGCAGCTTAGCGTTGGATGGAAGGGGTGGCTACACCTTC CASSLALDGRGGYTF
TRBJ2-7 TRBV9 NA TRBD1 TGTGCCAGCAGCGTCCGGGACAGGGGCTACGAGCAGTACTTC CASSVRDRGYEQYF
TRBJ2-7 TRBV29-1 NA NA TGCAGCGTAGCGGACGGCCCGGAACAGTACTTC CSVADGPEQYF
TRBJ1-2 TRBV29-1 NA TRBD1 TGCAGCGTCGCGAGGGAAGGACAGGTGCTCTATGGCTACACCTTC CSVAREGQVLYGYTF